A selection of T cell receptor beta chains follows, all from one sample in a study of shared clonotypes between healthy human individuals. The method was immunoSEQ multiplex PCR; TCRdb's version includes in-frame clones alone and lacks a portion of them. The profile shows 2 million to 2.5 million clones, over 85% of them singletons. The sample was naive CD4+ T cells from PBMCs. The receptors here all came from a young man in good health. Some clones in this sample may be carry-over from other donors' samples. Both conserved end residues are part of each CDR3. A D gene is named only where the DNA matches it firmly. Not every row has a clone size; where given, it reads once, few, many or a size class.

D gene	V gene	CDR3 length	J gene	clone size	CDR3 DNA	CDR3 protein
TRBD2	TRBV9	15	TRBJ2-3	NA	TGTGCCAGCAGCGTGGACGTAGCGGGAGGAGGTACGCAGTATTTT	CASSVDVAGGGTQYF
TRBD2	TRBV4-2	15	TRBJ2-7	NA	TGTGCCAGCAGCCAAGGACGGGAGGACCCCTACGAGCAGTACTTC	CASSQGREDPYEQYF
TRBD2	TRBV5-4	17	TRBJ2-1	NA	TGTGCCAGCAGCTTGGAAACTAGCGGACGCTCCTACAATGAGCAGTTCTTC	CASSLETSGRSYNEQFF
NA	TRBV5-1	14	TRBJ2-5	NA	TGCGCCAGCAGCTTGATAGGGCCCCAAGAGACCCAGTACTTC	CASSLIGPQETQYF
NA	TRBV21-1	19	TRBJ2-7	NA	TGTGCCAGCAGCAAAGGGAATAGGACAGGCGAGCCCTCCTTCTACGAGCAGTACTTC	CASSKGNRTGEPSFYEQYF
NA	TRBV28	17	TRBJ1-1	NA	TGTGCCAGCAGTTTGCCGGTGGGCGGCGGATGGGGCACTGAAGCTTTCTTT	CASSLPVGGGWGTEAFF
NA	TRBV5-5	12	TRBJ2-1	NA	TGTGCCAGCAGCTTGGACTACAATGAGCAGTTCTTC	CASSLDYNEQFF
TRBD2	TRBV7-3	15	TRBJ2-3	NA	TGTGCCAGCAGCTTATCGGGAGGTCCCACAGATACGCAGTATTTT	CASSLSGGPTDTQYF
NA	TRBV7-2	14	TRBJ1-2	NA	TGTGCCAGCAGCTTGGACTCACGGGACTATGGCTACACCTTC	CASSLDSRDYGYTF
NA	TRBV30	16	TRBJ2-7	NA	TGTGCCTGGAGGGACCATATGGGGAATGGTCCCTACGAGCAGTACTTC	CAWRDHMGNGPYEQYF
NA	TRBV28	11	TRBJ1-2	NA	TGTGCCAGCAGTTCGGAGAGAGGCTACACCTTC	CASSSERGYTF
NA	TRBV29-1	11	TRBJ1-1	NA	TGCAGCGTCGTACTGAACACTGAAGCTTTCTTT	CSVVLNTEAFF
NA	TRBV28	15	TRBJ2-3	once	TGTGCCAGCAGCTGGAAGGGACGGAGCACAGATACGCAGTATTTT	CASSWKGRSTDTQYF
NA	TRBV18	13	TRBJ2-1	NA	TGTGCCAGCTCACGGGGTCACTACAATGAGCAGTTCTTC	CASSRGHYNEQFF
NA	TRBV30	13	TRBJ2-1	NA	TGTGCCTGGAGATGGGGGAGAGGGGGTGAGCAGTTCTTC	CAWRWGRGGEQFF
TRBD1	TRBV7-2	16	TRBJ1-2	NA	TGTGCCAGCAGCTTCCGACAGGGGGGGATTCACTATGGCTACACCTTC	CASSFRQGGIHYGYTF
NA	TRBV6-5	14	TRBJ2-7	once	TGTGCCAGCAGTTACAACAGACGAGACTACGAGCAGTACTTC	CASSYNRRDYEQYF
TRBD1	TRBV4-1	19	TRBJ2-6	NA	TGCGCCAGCAGCCAAGCTACCGGGACAGTGAACTCTGGGGCCAACGTCCTGACTTTC	CASSQATGTVNSGANVLTF
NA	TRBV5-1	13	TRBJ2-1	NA	TGCGCCAGCAGCTTGGACCGAGGGGGTGAGCAGTTCTTC	CASSLDRGGEQFF
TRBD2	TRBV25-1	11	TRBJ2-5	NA	TGTGCGACTAGCGGGAGTGAGACCCAGTACTTC	CATSGSETQYF
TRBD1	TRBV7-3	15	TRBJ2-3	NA	TGTGCCAGCAGCCTACAGGGGGCTAGCACAGATACGCAGTATTTT	CASSLQGASTDTQYF
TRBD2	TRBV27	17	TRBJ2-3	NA	TGTGCCAGCAGTCGTAACGGACTAGCGGGAGGGGCAGATACGCAGTATTTT	CASSRNGLAGGADTQYF
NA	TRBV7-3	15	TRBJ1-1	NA	TGTGCCAGCAGCTTAGCACGGCTCATGAACACTGAAGCTTTCTTT	CASSLARLMNTEAFF
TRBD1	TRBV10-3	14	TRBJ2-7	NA	TGTGCCATCAGGGGGGACAGGGATACCTACGAGCAGTACTTC	CAIRGDRDTYEQYF
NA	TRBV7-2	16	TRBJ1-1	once	TGTGCCAGCAGCTTAAGCCCTGCTCGTGGGAACACTGAAGCTTTCTTT	CASSLSPARGNTEAFF